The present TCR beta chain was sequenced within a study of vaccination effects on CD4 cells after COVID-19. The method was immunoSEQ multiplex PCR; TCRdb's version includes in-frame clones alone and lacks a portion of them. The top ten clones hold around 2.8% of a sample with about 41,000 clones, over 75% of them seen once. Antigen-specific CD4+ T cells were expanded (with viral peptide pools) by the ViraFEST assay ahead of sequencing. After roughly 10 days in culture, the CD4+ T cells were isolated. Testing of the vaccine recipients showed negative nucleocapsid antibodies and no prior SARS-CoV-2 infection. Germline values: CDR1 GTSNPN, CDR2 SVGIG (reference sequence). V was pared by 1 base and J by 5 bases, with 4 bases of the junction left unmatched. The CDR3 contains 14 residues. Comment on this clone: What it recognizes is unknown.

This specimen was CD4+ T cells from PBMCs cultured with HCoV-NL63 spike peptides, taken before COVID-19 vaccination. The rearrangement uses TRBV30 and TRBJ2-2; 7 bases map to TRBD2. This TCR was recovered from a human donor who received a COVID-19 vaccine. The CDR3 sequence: CAWSAQGGTGELFF. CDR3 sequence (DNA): TGTGCCTGGAGTGCTCAGGGAGGGACCGGGGAGCTGTTTTTT.